This T cell receptor beta chain is drawn from a study of T-cell memory formation after mild COVID-19. At the level of the study: Clustering of TCRs was largely donor specific. Study observations and caveats: Mainly CM and EM harbored the contracting CD4+ clones; mainly EMRA harbored the CD8+ ones. Clones shrinking from day 15 to 85 showed even CD4/CD8 mixes; later expanders tilted CD4+.

For this clonotype: Its specificity is not known.

The CDR3 is made up of 17 amino acids. Germline loops: CDR1 MNHEY, CDR2 SVGEGT. Trimming stripped 2 bases from V and 4 bases from J, with 20 bases between. A single record per CDR3 protein comes from TCRdb applying MiXCR to the 5' RACE reads. The sample holds around 300,000 distinct CDR3 sequences, about 13% seen once. The clonotype was recovered from a man between 18 and 35 years old who had mild COVID-19 (a few samples of this study predate the infection). Cell type and time point are not known. The chain combines TRBV6-2 or TRBV6-3 with TRBJ1-2, with D perhaps TRBD1 (5 bases). Sequencing was done on a sample of PBMCs or a T cell subset sorted from them (not recorded which). The CDR3 DNA reads as TGTGCCAGCAGTTACCCAAAGACCTACGACAGCTTCTATGGCTACACCTTC. This sequence encodes CASSYPKTYDSFYGYTF.